A selection of T cell receptor beta chains follows, all from one sample in a study of shared clonotypes between healthy human individuals. Here immunoSEQ multiplex PCR was the method, and the copy in TCRdb shows in-frame clones only, minus some. This repertoire shows some 200,000 clones, approximately 65% found once; its top ten account for approximately 12%. The sample taken for sequencing was memory CD4+ T cells sorted from blood. Receptors originate from a man younger than 45 in good health. CDR3s include the opening cysteine and the closing phenylalanine or tryptophan. Fields, in order: V gene, D gene, J gene, clone size, CDR3 DNA, CDR3 protein. The D gene is left open where the match is weak. The size of a clone is reported for some rows only, either as once, few or many, or as a class for expanded clones.

V: TRBV28
D: TRBD2
J: TRBJ2-3
size: .
DNA: TGTGCCAGCAGTGGGGTAGCGGGAGCTCGCACAGATACGCAGTATTTT
CDR3: CASSGVAGARTDTQYF

V: TRBV7-6
D: TRBD1
J: TRBJ1-2
size: .
DNA: TGTGCCAGCAGCCGCGACAGGGAGGACTATGGCTACACCTTC
CDR3: CASSRDREDYGYTF

V: TRBV19
D: TRBD1
J: TRBJ1-1
size: once
DNA: TGTGCCAGTCTCCGGGACAGGGGCGCCACTGAAGCTTTCTTT
CDR3: CASLRDRGATEAFF

V: TRBV7-2
D: .
J: TRBJ2-2
size: .
DNA: TGTGCCAGCAGCCTACGATCCGGGACGCTAACCGGGGAGCTGTTTTTT
CDR3: CASSLRSGTLTGELFF

V: TRBV10-1
D: TRBD2
J: TRBJ2-1
size: .
DNA: TGCGCCAGCGCCGGGACTAGCGGGAGTGCTGGCTACAATGAGCAGTTCTTC
CDR3: CASAGTSGSAGYNEQFF

V: TRBV15
D: .
J: TRBJ2-5
size: few
DNA: TGTGCCACCAGCAGAGGGGACAACCAAGAGACCCAGTACTTC
CDR3: CATSRGDNQETQYF

V: TRBV27
D: .
J: TRBJ2-1
size: once
DNA: TGTGCCAGCAGTTATCGACGGACATCTAGCAATGAGCAGTTCTTC
CDR3: CASSYRRTSSNEQFF

V: TRBV5-1
D: .
J: TRBJ2-2
size: few
DNA: TGCGCCAGCAGCGGAGGGTTCGACACCGGGGAGCTGTTTTTT
CDR3: CASSGGFDTGELFF

V: TRBV5-5
D: .
J: TRBJ1-4
size: .
DNA: TGTGCCAGCAGCTTGGCCCTGCCGGAGAGGGATCGAAAACTGTTTTTT
CDR3: CASSLALPERDRKLFF

V: TRBV6-6
D: .
J: TRBJ2-6
size: .
DNA: TGTGCCAGCACTATAACGTCTGGGGCCAACGTCCTGACTTTC
CDR3: CASTITSGANVLTF

V: TRBV4-1
D: .
J: TRBJ2-5
size: .
DNA: TGCGCCAGCAGCCAGTATCTAGCGGAGGGGGGCGAGACCCAGTACTTC
CDR3: CASSQYLAEGGETQYF

V: TRBV6-1
D: .
J: TRBJ1-2
size: .
DNA: TGTGCCAGCAGTGAAGCGATAGGGTGGGGGTCAGGCTACACCTTC
CDR3: CASSEAIGWGSGYTF

V: TRBV28
D: .
J: TRBJ1-5
size: .
DNA: TGTGCCAGCAGCCGCCTCGGGGGCAGGATTAGCAATCAGCCCCAGCATTTT
CDR3: CASSRLGGRISNQPQHF

V: TRBV28
D: TRBD2
J: TRBJ2-7
size: .
DNA: TGTGCCAGCAAAGAACTAGCGGGAGCGAACTACGAGCAGTACTTC
CDR3: CASKELAGANYEQYF

V: TRBV12-5
D: .
J: TRBJ1-3
size: .
DNA: TGTGCTAGTGGTTTGTCGACAACCGGAAACACCATATATTTT
CDR3: CASGLSTTGNTIYF

V: TRBV5-4
D: .
J: TRBJ1-3
size: once
DNA: TGTGCCAGCAGCTTGGGCAGGGAGAGCACCATATATTTT
CDR3: CASSLGRESTIYF

V: TRBV28
D: TRBD2
J: TRBJ2-3
size: once
DNA: TGTGCCAGCACTTTTTCCCTAGCGGGAGGTCTGGAAGATACGCAGTATTTT
CDR3: CASTFSLAGGLEDTQYF

V: TRBV14
D: .
J: TRBJ2-1
size: .
DNA: TGTGCCAGCAGCCCTAACTACAATGAGCAGTTCTTC
CDR3: CASSPNYNEQFF

V: TRBV13
D: .
J: TRBJ1-3
size: .
DNA: TGTGCCAGCAGCTTACGAGGAACCACCATATATTTT
CDR3: CASSLRGTTIYF

V: TRBV28
D: .
J: TRBJ2-7
size: once
DNA: TGTGCCAGCAGTCCACCCCCCCACTTC
CDR3: CASSPPPHF

V: TRBV10-2
D: .
J: TRBJ2-5
size: .
DNA: TGCGCCAGCAGTGGGACAGATCAAGAGACCCAGTACTTC
CDR3: CASSGTDQETQYF

V: TRBV7-9
D: .
J: TRBJ2-5
size: few
DNA: TGTGCCAGCAGCTGGATTAGCGAAGAGACCCAGTACTTC
CDR3: CASSWISEETQYF

V: TRBV5-1
D: TRBD2
J: TRBJ2-7
size: .
DNA: TGCGCCAGCAGCTTTAGCGGGAGGGCCGGTGGCCCCTACGAGCAGTACTTC
CDR3: CASSFSGRAGGPYEQYF

V: TRBV5-5
D: .
J: TRBJ2-7
size: .
DNA: TGTGCCAGCAGCTTGGTACTTTCAGGGAACTACGAGCAGTACTTC
CDR3: CASSLVLSGNYEQYF

V: TRBV11-2
D: .
J: TRBJ2-4
size: .
DNA: TGTGCCAGCAGCTTCCCCGGCGCGGACATTCAGTACTTC
CDR3: CASSFPGADIQYF

V: TRBV27
D: .
J: TRBJ1-1
size: .
DNA: TGTGCCAGCAGGGGTTGGGGGATGAACACTGAAGCTTTCTTT
CDR3: CASRGWGMNTEAFF

V: TRBV29-1
D: TRBD2
J: TRBJ2-1
size: .
DNA: TGCAGCGGGGGAAGCGGGAGTTGGAATGAGCAGTTCTTC
CDR3: CSGGSGSWNEQFF

V: TRBV5-1
D: .
J: TRBJ1-3
size: .
DNA: TGCGCCAGCAGCTTGGCCGTTATGGGGCTCACTGGAAACACCATATATTTT
CDR3: CASSLAVMGLTGNTIYF

V: TRBV11-3
D: .
J: TRBJ2-1
size: .
DNA: TGTGCCAGCAGCTCCCGGTCCAGGGACAATGAGCAGTTCTTC
CDR3: CASSSRSRDNEQFF

V: TRBV5-1
D: .
J: TRBJ1-3
size: .
DNA: TGCGCCAGCAGCTTGGTGGGGGCCGAAGGAAACACCATATATTTT
CDR3: CASSLVGAEGNTIYF

V: TRBV9
D: TRBD2
J: TRBJ2-1
size: .
DNA: TGTGCCAGCAGCGTAGCTTATGCGGGAGGCTCCTACAATGAGCAGTTCTTC
CDR3: CASSVAYAGGSYNEQFF

V: TRBV5-1
D: .
J: TRBJ1-1
size: few
DNA: TGCGCCAGCAGCTTGGGGGGCGTGAACACTGAAGCTTTCTTT
CDR3: CASSLGGVNTEAFF

V: TRBV18
D: .
J: TRBJ2-3
size: .
DNA: TGTGCCAGCTCACCCGCCGGCGGGGTCCAAGATACGCAGTATTTT
CDR3: CASSPAGGVQDTQYF

V: TRBV5-6
D: TRBD1
J: TRBJ1-2
size: .
DNA: TGTGCCAGCAGCTTGGACGACAGGGGGCTCGGTGGCTACACCTTC
CDR3: CASSLDDRGLGGYTF

V: TRBV7-9
D: TRBD1
J: TRBJ2-1
size: .
DNA: TGTGCCAGCAGCTCGACCGGGACAGGGGGGTATGAGCAGTTCTTC
CDR3: CASSSTGTGGYEQFF

V: TRBV14
D: TRBD2
J: TRBJ2-4
size: .
DNA: TGTGCCAGCAGCCAAGATGGGCTAGCGGGGGCTCCCAAAAACATTCAGTACTTC
CDR3: CASSQDGLAGAPKNIQYF

V: TRBV5-5
D: .
J: TRBJ1-1
size: .
DNA: TGTGCCAGCAGCTTGGCTAACCTCCGAAGCGAGAACACTGAAGCTTTCTTT
CDR3: CASSLANLRSENTEAFF

V: TRBV19
D: .
J: TRBJ2-1
size: .
DNA: TGTGCCAGTAAAGGTTCGGGCAATGAGCAGTTCTTC
CDR3: CASKGSGNEQFF

V: TRBV4-3
D: TRBD2
J: TRBJ2-7
size: few
DNA: TGCGCCAGCAGCCAAGATTTAGCGGGGGCCTACGAGCAGTACTTC
CDR3: CASSQDLAGAYEQYF

V: TRBV7-3
D: TRBD2
J: TRBJ2-1
size: .
DNA: TGTGCCAGCAGCTCCGGACTAGCGGGAGGTAGTGAGCAGTTCTTC
CDR3: CASSSGLAGGSEQFF

V: TRBV5-1
D: TRBD1
J: TRBJ1-2
size: .
DNA: TGCGCCAGCAGCGGGACAGGGGGTAACTATGGCTACACCTTC
CDR3: CASSGTGGNYGYTF

V: TRBV30
D: .
J: TRBJ2-2
size: .
DNA: TGTGCCTGGGCCTCCGGGGAGCTGTTTTTT
CDR3: CAWASGELFF

V: TRBV2
D: .
J: TRBJ2-1
size: few
DNA: TGTGCCAGCAGTGAAGCGCGGGACGCCGGCGGATCGGAGCAGTTCTTC
CDR3: CASSEARDAGGSEQFF

V: TRBV7-9
D: .
J: TRBJ2-4
size: once
DNA: TGTGCCAGCGGGTCAGTCCGGTCCATTCAGTACTTC
CDR3: CASGSVRSIQYF

V: TRBV10-3
D: TRBD1
J: TRBJ1-3
size: .
DNA: TGTGCCATCAGGGACTCTCAGGGGGCCTCTGGAAACACCATATATTTT
CDR3: CAIRDSQGASGNTIYF

V: TRBV19
D: .
J: TRBJ2-1
size: few
DNA: TGTGCCACGAAGGGGTACGGGCTGAACAATGAGCAGTTCTTC
CDR3: CATKGYGLNNEQFF

V: TRBV6-5
D: .
J: TRBJ2-3
size: few
DNA: TGTGCCAGCAGTTACCAGAGGAGGACAGATACGCAGTATTTT
CDR3: CASSYQRRTDTQYF

V: TRBV9
D: TRBD1
J: TRBJ2-3
size: many
DNA: TGTGCCAGCAGCGTATGGGGACAGGGAACAGATACGCAGTATTTT
CDR3: CASSVWGQGTDTQYF

V: TRBV11-2
D: .
J: TRBJ2-1
size: .
DNA: TGTGCCAGCAGTTATGATACAGGGTCCTACAATGAGCAGTTCTTC
CDR3: CASSYDTGSYNEQFF

V: TRBV11-3
D: TRBD1
J: TRBJ2-7
size: few
DNA: TGTGCCAGCAGCCAAGGGACAGGGCTGGGGGAAGAGCAGTACTTC
CDR3: CASSQGTGLGEEQYF

V: TRBV7-2
D: .
J: TRBJ1-5
size: .
DNA: TGTGCCAGCAGTCCAGGGGACCATCAGCCCCAGCATTTT
CDR3: CASSPGDHQPQHF

V: TRBV27
D: TRBD1
J: TRBJ1-5
size: .
DNA: TGTGCCAGCAGTTTAGCAGGGGGTAATCAGCCCCAGCATTTT
CDR3: CASSLAGGNQPQHF

V: TRBV11-2
D: TRBD2
J: TRBJ2-7
size: .
DNA: TGTGCCAGCAGCGAAGGACTAGCGGGGGTATACGAGCAGTACTTC
CDR3: CASSEGLAGVYEQYF

V: TRBV28
D: .
J: TRBJ2-3
size: .
DNA: TGTGCCAGCACCCTTTGGGCAGGGGACGGCACGCAGTATTTT
CDR3: CASTLWAGDGTQYF

V: TRBV5-1
D: .
J: TRBJ2-3
size: .
DNA: TGCGCCAGCGGCCCCGTGGACGGCGCAGATACGCAGTATTTT
CDR3: CASGPVDGADTQYF

V: TRBV5-5
D: .
J: TRBJ2-1
size: .
DNA: TGTGCCAGCAGCGTCCTTTGGGAGTTCTACAATGAGCAGTTCTTC
CDR3: CASSVLWEFYNEQFF